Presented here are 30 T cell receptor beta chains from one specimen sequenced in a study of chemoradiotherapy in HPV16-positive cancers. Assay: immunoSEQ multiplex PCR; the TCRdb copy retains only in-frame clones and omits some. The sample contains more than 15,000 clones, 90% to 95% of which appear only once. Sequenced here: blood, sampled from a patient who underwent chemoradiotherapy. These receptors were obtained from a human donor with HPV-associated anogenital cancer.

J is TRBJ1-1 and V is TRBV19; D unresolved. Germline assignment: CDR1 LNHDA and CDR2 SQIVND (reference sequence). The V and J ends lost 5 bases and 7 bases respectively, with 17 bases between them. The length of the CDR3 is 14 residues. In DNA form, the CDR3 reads TGTGCCAGTAGTCCGGGCCCACCCCTTCATGAAGCTTTCTTT. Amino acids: CASSPGPPLHEAFF.

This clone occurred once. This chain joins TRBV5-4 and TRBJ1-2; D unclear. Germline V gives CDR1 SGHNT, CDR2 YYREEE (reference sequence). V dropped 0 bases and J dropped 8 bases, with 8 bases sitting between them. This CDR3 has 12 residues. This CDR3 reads CASSLGEVGYTF. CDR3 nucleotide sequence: TGTGCCAGCAGCTTGGGGGAGGTGGGCTACACCTTC. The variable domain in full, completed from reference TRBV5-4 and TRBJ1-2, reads ETGVTQSPTHLIKTRGQQVTLRCSSQSGHNTVSWYQQALGQGPQFIFQYYREEENGRGNFPPRFSGLQFPNYSSELNVNALELDDSALYLCASSLGEVGYTFGSGTRLTVV.

CDR3 region: CASSCVFVRKTYGYTF. CDR3 nucleotide sequence: TGTGCCAGCAGCTGCGTGTTCGTTAGAAAGACCTATGGCTACACCTTC. V and J are TRBV16 and TRBJ1-2, with no clear D. Trimming removed 5 bases from V and 4 bases from J, with 20 bases in between. The CDR3 runs 16 residues. CDR1 is KGHSY and CDR2 is FQNENV in the germline V gene.

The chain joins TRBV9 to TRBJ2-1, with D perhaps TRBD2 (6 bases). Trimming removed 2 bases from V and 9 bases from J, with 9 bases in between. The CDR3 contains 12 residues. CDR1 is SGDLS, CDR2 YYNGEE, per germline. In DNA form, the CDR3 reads TGTGCCAGCAGCGTTCGGGGGTTTGAGCAGTTCTTC. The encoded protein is CASSVRGFEQFF.

The CDR3 loop is CASSWVGGNYGYTF. The DNA for the CDR3 is TGTGCCAGCAGTTGGGTAGGGGGTAACTATGGCTACACCTTC. The rearrangement joins TRBV28 to TRBJ1-2; D might be TRBD1 (6 bases). The germline V and J ends were trimmed by 4 bases and 1 base, with 10 bases remaining between them. The CDR3 totals 14 residues. Germline lookup yields CDR1 MDHEN and CDR2 SYDVKM.

CDR3 region: CASSLGSNQPQHF. CDR3 sequence (DNA): TGTGCCAGCAGTTTGGGGAGCAATCAGCCCCAGCATTTT. V and J are TRBV28 and TRBJ1-5; D not resolved. V was trimmed by 3 bases and J by 1 base, leaving 4 bases between them. This CDR3 has 13 residues. Germline lookup yields CDR1 MDHEN and CDR2 SYDVKM.

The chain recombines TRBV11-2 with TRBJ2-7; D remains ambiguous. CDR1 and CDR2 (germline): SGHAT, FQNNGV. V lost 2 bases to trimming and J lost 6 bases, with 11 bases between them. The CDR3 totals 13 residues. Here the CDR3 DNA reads TGTGCCAGCAGCTTACTTGTGGCCGGCGAGCAGTACTTC. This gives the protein CASSLLVAGEQYF. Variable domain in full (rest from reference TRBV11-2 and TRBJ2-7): EAGVAQSPRYKIIEKRQSVAFWCNPISGHATLYWYQQILGQGPKLLIQFQNNGVVDDSQLPKDRFSAERLKGVDSTLKIQPAKLEDSAVYLCASSLLVAGEQYFGPGTRLTVT.

The CDR3 DNA follows: TGTGCCAGCAGTTATTATCGGGAGTGGGGTGGCTACACCTTC. Translated, it gives CASSYYREWGGYTF. J is TRBJ1-2 and V is TRBV6-6; D uncertain. Trimming took 3 bases from V and 7 from J, leaving 15 bases between them. This CDR3 contains 14 residues. Germline lookup yields CDR1 MNHNY and CDR2 SVGAGI (reference sequence).

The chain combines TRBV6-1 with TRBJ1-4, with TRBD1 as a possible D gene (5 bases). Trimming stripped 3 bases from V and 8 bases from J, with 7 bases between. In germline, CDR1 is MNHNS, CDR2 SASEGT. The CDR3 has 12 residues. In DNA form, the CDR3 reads TGTGCCAGCAGTGAGGGGGGAGAAAAACTGTTTTTT. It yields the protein CASSEGGEKLFF.

This CDR3 is CARRNRVENEQFF. DNA of the CDR3: TGTGCCAGAAGAAACAGGGTAGAGAATGAGCAGTTCTTC. The V and J genes are TRBV2 and TRBJ2-1; a weak D match, TRBD1 (6 bases). In germline, CDR1 is SNHLY, CDR2 FYNNEI. V was clipped by 9 bases and J by 7 bases, with 16 bases between them. CDR3 size: 13 residues.

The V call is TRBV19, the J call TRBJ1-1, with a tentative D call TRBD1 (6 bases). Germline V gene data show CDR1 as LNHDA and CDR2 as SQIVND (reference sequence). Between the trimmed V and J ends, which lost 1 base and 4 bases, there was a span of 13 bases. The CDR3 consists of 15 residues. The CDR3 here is CASSIGARGPTEAFF. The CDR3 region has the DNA TGTGCCAGTAGTATAGGGGCCAGGGGACCCACTGAAGCTTTCTTT. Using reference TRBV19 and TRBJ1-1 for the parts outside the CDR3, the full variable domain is DGGITQSPKYLFRKEGQNVTLSCEQNLNHDAMYWYRQDPGQGLRLIYYSQIVNDFQKGDIAEGYSVSREKKESFPLTVTSAQKNPTAFYLCASSIGARGPTEAFFGQGTRLTVV.

In DNA form, the CDR3 reads TGTGCCAGCTCACCCGACAGGGCTGGGGGTGAAGCTTTCTTT. It yields the protein CASSPDRAGGEAFF. The chain combines TRBV18 with TRBJ1-1, with 7 nucleotides matching TRBD1. Germline-derived CDR1 and CDR2 are KGHSH and LQKENI. Trimming removed 3 bases from V and 7 bases from J; junction bases left unmatched: 8. The CDR3 length is 14 residues.

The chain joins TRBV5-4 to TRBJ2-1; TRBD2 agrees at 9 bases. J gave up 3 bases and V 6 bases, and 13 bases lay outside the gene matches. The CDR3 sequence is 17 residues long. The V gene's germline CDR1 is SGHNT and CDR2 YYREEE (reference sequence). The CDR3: CASTLSGAGGNYNEQFF. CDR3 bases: TGTGCCAGCACCCTCTCGGGAGCGGGGGGTAACTACAATGAGCAGTTCTTC.

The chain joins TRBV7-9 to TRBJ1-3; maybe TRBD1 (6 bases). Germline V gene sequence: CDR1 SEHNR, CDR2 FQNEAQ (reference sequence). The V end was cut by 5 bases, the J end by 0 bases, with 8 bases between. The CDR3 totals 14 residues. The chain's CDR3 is CASSRTDSGNTIYF. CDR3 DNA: TGTGCCAGCAGCCGGACAGACTCTGGAAACACCATATATTTT.

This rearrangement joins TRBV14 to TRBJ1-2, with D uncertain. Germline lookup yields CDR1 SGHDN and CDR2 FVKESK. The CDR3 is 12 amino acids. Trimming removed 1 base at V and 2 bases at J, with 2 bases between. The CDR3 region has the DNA TGTGCCAGCAGCCAAGGGAACTATGGCTACACCTTC. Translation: CASSQGNYGYTF.

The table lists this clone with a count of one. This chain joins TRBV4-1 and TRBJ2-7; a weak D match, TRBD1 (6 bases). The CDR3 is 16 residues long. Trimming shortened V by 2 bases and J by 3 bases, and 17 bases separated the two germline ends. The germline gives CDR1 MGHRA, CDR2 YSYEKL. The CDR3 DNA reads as TGCGCCAGCAGCCAATCATTAACAGGGCTAAACTACGAGCAGTACTTC. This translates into CASSQSLTGLNYEQYF.

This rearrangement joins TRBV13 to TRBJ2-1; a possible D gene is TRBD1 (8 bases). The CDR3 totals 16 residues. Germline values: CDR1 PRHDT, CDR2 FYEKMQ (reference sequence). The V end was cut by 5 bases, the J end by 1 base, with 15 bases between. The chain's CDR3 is CASSRKQGGSYNEQFF. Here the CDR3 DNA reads TGTGCCAGCAGCAGGAAACAGGGGGGGTCCTACAATGAGCAGTTCTTC. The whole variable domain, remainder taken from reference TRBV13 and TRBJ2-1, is AAGVIQSPRHLIKEKRETATLKCYPIPRHDTVYWYQQGPGQDPQFLISFYEKMQSDKGSIPDRFSAQQFSDYHSELNMSSLELGDSALYFCASSRKQGGSYNEQFFGPGTRLTVL.

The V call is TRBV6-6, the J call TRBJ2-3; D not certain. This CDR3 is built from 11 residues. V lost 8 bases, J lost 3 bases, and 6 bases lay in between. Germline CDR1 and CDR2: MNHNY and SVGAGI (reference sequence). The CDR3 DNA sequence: TGTGCCAGCCTCGCGACAGATACGCAGTATTTT. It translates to CASLATDTQYF.

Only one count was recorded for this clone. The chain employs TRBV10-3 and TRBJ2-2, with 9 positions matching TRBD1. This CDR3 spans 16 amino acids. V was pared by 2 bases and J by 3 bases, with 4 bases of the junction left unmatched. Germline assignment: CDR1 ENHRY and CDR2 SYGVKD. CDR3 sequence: CAISEPTGGYTGELFF. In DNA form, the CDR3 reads TGTGCCATCAGTGAGCCGACAGGGGGATACACCGGGGAGCTGTTTTTT.

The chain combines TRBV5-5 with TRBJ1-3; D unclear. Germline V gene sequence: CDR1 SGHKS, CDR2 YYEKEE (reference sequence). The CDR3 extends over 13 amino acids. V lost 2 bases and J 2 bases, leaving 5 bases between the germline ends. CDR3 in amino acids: CASSLETGNTIYF. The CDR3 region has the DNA TGTGCCAGCAGCTTAGAGACTGGAAACACCATATATTTT. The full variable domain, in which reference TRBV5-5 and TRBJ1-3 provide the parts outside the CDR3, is DAGVTQSPTHLIKTRGQQVTLRCSPISGHKSVSWYQQVLGQGPQFIFQYYEKEERGRGNFPDRFSARQFPNYSSELNVNALLLGDSALYLCASSLETGNTIYFGEGSWLTVV.

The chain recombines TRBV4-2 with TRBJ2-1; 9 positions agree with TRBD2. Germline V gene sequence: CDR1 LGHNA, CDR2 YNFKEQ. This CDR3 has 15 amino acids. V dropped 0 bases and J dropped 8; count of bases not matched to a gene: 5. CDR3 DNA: TGTGCCAGCAGCCAAGACCGGCGCGGGGGGGATGAGCAGTTCTTC. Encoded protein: CASSQDRRGGDEQFF.

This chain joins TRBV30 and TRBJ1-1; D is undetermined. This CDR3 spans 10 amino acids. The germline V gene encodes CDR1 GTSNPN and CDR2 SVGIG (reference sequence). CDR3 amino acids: CAGVRFEAFF. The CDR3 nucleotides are TGTGCTGGTGTAAGGTTTGAAGCTTTCTTT.

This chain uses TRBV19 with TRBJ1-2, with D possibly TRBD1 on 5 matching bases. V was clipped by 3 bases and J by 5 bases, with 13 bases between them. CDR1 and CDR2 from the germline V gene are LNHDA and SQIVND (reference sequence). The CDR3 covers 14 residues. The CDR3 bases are TGTGCCAGTAGTATTGAAGGACAAGCTTATGGCTACACCTTC. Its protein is CASSIEGQAYGYTF.

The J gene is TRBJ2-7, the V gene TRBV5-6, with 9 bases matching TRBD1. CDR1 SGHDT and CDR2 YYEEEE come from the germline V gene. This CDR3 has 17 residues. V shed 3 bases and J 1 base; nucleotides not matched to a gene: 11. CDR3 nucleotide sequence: TGTGCCAGCAGCTCCGGACAGGGGATAATGAGGTCCTACGAGCAGTACGTC. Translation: CASSSGQGIMRSYEQYV.

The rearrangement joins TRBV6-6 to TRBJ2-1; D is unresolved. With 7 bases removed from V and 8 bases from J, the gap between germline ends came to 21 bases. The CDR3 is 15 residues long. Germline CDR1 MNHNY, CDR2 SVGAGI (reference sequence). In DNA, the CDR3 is TGTGCCAGCATCAAATTTATCGGTCCGCGTGATGAGCAGTTCTTC. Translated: CASIKFIGPRDEQFF.

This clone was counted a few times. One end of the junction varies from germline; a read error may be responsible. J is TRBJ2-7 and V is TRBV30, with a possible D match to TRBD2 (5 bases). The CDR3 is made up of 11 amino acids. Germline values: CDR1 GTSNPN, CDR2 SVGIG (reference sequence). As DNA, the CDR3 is TGTGTCTGGACTCTTTCCTACGAGCAGTACTTC. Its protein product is CVWTLSYEQYF.

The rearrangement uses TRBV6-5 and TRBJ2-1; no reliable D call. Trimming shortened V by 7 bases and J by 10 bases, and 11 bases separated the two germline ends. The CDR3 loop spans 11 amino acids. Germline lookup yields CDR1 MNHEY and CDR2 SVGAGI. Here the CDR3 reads CASKLGWEQFF. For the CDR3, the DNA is TGTGCCAGCAAATTAGGGTGGGAGCAGTTCTTC.

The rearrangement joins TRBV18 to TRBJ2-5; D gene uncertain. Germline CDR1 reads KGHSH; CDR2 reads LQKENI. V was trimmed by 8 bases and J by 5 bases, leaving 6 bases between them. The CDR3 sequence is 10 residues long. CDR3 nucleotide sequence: TGTGCCAGCGCTGGGGAGACCCAGTACTTC. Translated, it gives CASAGETQYF.

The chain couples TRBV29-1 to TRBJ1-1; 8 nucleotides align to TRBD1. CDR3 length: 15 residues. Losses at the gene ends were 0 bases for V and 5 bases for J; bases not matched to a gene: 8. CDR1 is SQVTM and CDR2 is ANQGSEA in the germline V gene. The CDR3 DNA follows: TGCAGCGTTGAAGATCTTAACAGGGGGGGGACTGAAGCTTTCTTT. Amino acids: CSVEDLNRGGTEAFF.

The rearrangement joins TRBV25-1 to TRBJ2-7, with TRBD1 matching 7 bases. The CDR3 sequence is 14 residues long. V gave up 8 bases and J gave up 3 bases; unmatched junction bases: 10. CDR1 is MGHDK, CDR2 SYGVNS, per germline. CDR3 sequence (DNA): TGTGCCAGCGGTAGGGGGCCCGGAAACTACGAGCAGTACTTC. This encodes CASGRGPGNYEQYF.